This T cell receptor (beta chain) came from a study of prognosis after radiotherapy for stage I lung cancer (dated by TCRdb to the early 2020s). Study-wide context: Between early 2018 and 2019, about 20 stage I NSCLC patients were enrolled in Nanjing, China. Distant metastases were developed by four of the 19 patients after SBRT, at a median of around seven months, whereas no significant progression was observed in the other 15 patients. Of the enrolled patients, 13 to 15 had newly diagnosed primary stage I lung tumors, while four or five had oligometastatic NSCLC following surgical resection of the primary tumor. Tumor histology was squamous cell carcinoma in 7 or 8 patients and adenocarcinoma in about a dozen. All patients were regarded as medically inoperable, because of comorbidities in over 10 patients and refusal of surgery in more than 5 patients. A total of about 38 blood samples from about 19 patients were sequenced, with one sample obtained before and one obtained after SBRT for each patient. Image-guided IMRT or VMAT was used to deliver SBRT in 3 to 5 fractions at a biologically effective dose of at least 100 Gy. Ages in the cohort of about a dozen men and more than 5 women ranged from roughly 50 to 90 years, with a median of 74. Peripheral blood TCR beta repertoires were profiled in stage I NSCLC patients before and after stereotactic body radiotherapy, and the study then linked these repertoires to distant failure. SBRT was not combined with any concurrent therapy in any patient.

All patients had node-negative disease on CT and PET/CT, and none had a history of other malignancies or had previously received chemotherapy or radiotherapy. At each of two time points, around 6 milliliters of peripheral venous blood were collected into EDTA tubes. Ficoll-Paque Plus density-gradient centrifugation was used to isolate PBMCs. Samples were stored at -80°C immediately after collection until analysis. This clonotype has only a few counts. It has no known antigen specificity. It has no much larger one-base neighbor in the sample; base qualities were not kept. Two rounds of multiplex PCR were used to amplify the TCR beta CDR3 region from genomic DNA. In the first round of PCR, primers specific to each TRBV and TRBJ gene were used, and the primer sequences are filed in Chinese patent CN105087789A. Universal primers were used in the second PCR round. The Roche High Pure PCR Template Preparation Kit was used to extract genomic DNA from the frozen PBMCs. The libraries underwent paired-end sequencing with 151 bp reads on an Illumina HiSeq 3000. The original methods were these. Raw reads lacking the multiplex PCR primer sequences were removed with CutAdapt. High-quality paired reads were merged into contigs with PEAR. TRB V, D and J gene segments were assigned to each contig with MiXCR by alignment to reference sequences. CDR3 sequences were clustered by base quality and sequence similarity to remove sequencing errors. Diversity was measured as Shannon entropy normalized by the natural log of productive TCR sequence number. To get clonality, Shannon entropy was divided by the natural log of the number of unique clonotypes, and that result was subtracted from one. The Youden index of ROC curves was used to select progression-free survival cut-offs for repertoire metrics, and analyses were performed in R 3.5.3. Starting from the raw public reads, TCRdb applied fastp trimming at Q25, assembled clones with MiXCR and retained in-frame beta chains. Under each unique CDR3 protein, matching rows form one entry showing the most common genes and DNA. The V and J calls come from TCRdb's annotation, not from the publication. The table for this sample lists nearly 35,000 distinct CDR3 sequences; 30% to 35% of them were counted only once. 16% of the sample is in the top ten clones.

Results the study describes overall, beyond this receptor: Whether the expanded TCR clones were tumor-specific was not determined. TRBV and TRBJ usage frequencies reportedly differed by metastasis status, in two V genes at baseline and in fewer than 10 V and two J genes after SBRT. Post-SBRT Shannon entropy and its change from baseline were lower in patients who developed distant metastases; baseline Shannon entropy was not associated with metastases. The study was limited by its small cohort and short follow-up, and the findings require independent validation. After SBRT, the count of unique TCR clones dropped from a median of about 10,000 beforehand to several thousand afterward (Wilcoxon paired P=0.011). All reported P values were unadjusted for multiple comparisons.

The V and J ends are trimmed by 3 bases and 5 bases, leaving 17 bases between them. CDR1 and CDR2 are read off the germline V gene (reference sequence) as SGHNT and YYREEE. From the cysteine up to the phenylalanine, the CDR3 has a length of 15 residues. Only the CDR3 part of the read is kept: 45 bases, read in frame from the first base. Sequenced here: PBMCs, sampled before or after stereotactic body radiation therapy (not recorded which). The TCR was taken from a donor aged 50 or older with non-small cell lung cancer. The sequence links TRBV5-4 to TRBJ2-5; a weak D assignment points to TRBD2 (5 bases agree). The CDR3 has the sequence CASSSDYAGGETQYF. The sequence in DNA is TGTGCCAGCAGCTCCGATTATGCGGGCGGGGAGACCCAGTACTTC.